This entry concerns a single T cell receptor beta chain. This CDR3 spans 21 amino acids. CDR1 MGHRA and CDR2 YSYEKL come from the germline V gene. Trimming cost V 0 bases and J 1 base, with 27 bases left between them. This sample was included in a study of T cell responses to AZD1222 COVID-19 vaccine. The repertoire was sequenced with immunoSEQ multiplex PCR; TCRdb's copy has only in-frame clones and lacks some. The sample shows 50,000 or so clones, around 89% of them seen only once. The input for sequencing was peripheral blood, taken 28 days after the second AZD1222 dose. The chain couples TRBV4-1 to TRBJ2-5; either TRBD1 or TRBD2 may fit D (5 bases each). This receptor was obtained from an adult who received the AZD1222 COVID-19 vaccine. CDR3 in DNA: TGCGCCAGCAGCCAAGACCGGGGCCCCGCGCTGACAAGACAGTTCCAAGAGACCCAGTACTTC. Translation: CASSQDRGPALTRQFQETQYF.